Listed below are T cell receptor beta chains from one sample, sequenced in a study of persistence of HIV-infected CD4 T cells. These TCRs are of unknown antigen specificity. The protocol was immunoSEQ multiplex PCR, while the TCRdb copy is restricted to in-frame clones and leaves out a portion. Among about 40,000 clones listed, approximately 78% were seen once. Sample: CD4+ T cells sorted from PBMCs after approximately 19-hour stimulation, taken from a patient who received antiretroviral therapy. These TCRs come from an adult man with HIV who was CMV-seropositive. Each CDR3 is given with its conserved first and last residue. Not all rows give a size; the values are once, few, many and, for expanded clones, a class.

size: -
V: TRBV10-3
J: TRBJ2-1
CDR3: CAISESIPGGYNEQFF

size: once
V: TRBV30
J: TRBJ1-5
CDR3: CAWSSQSGRSQPQHF

size: few
V: TRBV30
J: TRBJ1-1
CDR3: CAWTGQGNTEAFF

size: few
V: TRBV27
J: TRBJ1-3
CDR3: CASRSRTTGNTIYF

size: -
V: TRBV5-1
J: TRBJ2-1
CDR3: CASSGLRDLNEQFF

size: few
V: TRBV10-3
J: TRBJ2-7
CDR3: CAISDPGQGDYEQYF

size: -
V: TRBV19
J: TRBJ1-1
CDR3: CASSRRGMGGTEAFF

size: -
V: TRBV5-4
J: TRBJ2-7
CDR3: CASSPGTGGRYEQYF

size: -
V: TRBV4-3
J: TRBJ2-1
CDR3: CASSPGQGINEQFF

size: -
V: TRBV5-1
J: TRBJ1-2
CDR3: CASSLGQVDYGYTF

size: -
V: TRBV25-1
J: TRBJ1-1
CDR3: CASSETGPTAFF

size: -
V: TRBV6-1
J: TRBJ2-7
CDR3: CASSEAGSGGPYF

size: few
V: TRBV4-2
J: TRBJ1-2
CDR3: CASSQGQGAEGYGYTF

size: few
V: TRBV15
J: TRBJ1-4
CDR3: CATSRDLDRGNEKLFF

size: -
V: TRBV19
J: TRBJ2-6
CDR3: CASSAQLSGANVLTF

size: -
V: TRBV11-3
J: TRBJ1-1
CDR3: CASSLGPFRAEAFF

size: -
V: TRBV18
J: TRBJ1-5
CDR3: CASSPDLSNQPQHF

size: few
V: TRBV2
J: TRBJ2-5
CDR3: CASSEGSLSGETQYF

size: once
V: TRBV4-3
J: TRBJ2-2
CDR3: CASSQDLRSGTIGELFF

size: -
V: TRBV19
J: TRBJ2-1
CDR3: CASSIWGDEQFF

size: -
V: TRBV2
J: TRBJ2-1
CDR3: CASTISPLNEQFF

size: -
V: TRBV6-5
J: TRBJ2-7
CDR3: CASSRHSAYEQYF

size: -
V: TRBV10-3
J: TRBJ1-3
CDR3: CAISDTGKYGNTIYF

size: -
V: TRBV6-5
J: TRBJ1-1
CDR3: CASSQGTRTEAFF

size: -
V: TRBV29-1
J: TRBJ1-1
CDR3: CSGRLTGTNTEAFF

size: -
V: TRBV19
J: TRBJ1-5
CDR3: CASSTGPRGQPQHF

size: -
V: TRBV10-3
J: TRBJ2-2
CDR3: CATLRGANTGELFF

size: -
V: TRBV18
J: TRBJ2-7
CDR3: CASSPGREGEQYF